Shown below are 10 T cell receptor beta chains from a single sample sequenced in a study of identical twins. A single record per CDR3 protein comes from TCRdb applying MiXCR to the 5' RACE reads. The data contain about 690,000 distinct CDR3 sequences, roughly 6% of them singletons. The sequenced sample consisted of naive T cells sorted from blood. Receptors were obtained from a man between 18 and 29 years old in good health.

This clonotype came up a few times. This chain uses TRBV7-9 with TRBJ2-1; D not resolved. The CDR3 runs 15 residues. Germline V gene lookup returns CDR1 SEHNR and CDR2 FQNEAQ (reference sequence). V dropped 5 bases and J dropped 1 base, with 12 bases sitting between them. CDR3: CASSQAIRSYNEQFF. DNA for the CDR3: TGTGCCAGCAGCCAAGCCATACGATCCTACAATGAGCAGTTCTTC.

This clonotype was recorded at least ten times. The CDR3 DNA reads TGTGCCAGCAGCCATCTAGGTTCCAGAGAGACCCAGTACTTC. It yields the protein CASSHLGSRETQYF. The chain uses TRBV5-6 and TRBJ2-5; D remains unclear. The V end was cut by 4 bases, the J end by 4 bases, with 14 bases between. Looked up from germline, CDR1 is SGHDT and CDR2 is YYEEEE. The CDR3 sequence is 14 residues long.

The rearrangement joins TRBV7-3 to TRBJ2-1; the D gene is possibly TRBD2 (6 bases). This CDR3 has 15 amino acids. V shed 6 bases and J shed 6 bases, with 18 bases lying between them. Germline CDR1 reads SGHTA; CDR2 reads FQGTGA. This CDR3 reads CASSPSRGSSNEQFF. As DNA, the CDR3 is TGTGCCAGCAGTCCGAGTCGGGGGTCTTCCAATGAGCAGTTCTTC.

This clonotype was detected a few times. The chain is built from TRBV7-9 and TRBJ2-7; no definite D call. The V and J ends lost 5 bases and 6 bases respectively, with 11 bases between them. In germline, CDR1 is SEHNR, CDR2 FQNEAQ (reference sequence). There are 12 residues in the CDR3. CDR3 region: CASSPSWGEQYF. CDR3 DNA sequence: TGTGCCAGCAGCCCTTCCTGGGGCGAGCAGTACTTC.

This clonotype appeared a few times. The CDR3 DNA follows: TGTGCCAGCAGTTCCAGGGGGCGAGGCGCAGATACGCAGTATTTT. Residues: CASSSRGRGADTQYF. The gene calls are TRBV28 and TRBJ2-3; the match to TRBD1 covers 8 bases. V dropped 4 bases and J dropped 4; count of bases not matched to a gene: 7. This CDR3 region has 15 residues. From germline, CDR1 is MDHEN and CDR2 SYDVKM.

This clonotype was detected a few times. The chain joins TRBV20-1 to TRBJ2-6, with TRBD1 as a possible D gene (5 bases). Germline values: CDR1 DFQATT, CDR2 SNEGSKA (reference sequence). The V end lost 3 bases, the J end lost 1 base, and 19 bases lay between the germline ends. CDR3 length: 18 residues. CDR3 DNA sequence: TGCAGTGCTAGTCCAACAGGATTCTTAGGGTCTGGGGCCAACGTCCTGACTTTC. Residues: CSASPTGFLGSGANVLTF.

This clonotype was seen many times. The V gene is TRBV6-2 or TRBV6-3, the J gene TRBJ2-3; TRBD2 agrees at 7 bases. This CDR3 region has 14 residues. V gave up 5 bases and J gave up 4 bases; unmatched junction bases: 6. Germline CDR1 is MNHEY and CDR2 is SVGEGT. The CDR3 loop reads CASSISSGPDTQYF. CDR3 DNA: TGTGCCAGCAGTATCTCTAGCGGCCCAGATACGCAGTATTTT.

The V call is TRBV28, the J call TRBJ1-1; D is unresolved. Germline lookup yields CDR1 MDHEN and CDR2 SYDVKM. Trimming took off 9 bases at V and 7 bases at J, with 15 bases between the two ends. The CDR3 spans 12 residues. CDR3 in amino acids: CASLNPVFEAFF. As DNA, the CDR3 is TGTGCCAGTTTAAACCCAGTTTTTGAAGCTTTCTTT. Supplemented by reference TRBV28 and TRBJ1-1, the full variable domain reads DVKVTQSSRYLVKRTGEKVFLECVQDMDHENMFWYRQDPGLGLRLIYFSYDVKMKEKGDIPEGYSVSREKKERFSLILESASTNQTSMYLCASLNPVFEAFFGQGTRLTVV.

This clonotype appeared a few times. The J gene is TRBJ2-2, the V gene TRBV19, with D perhaps matching TRBD1 (6 bases). From germline, CDR1 is LNHDA and CDR2 SQIVND (reference sequence). V lost 6 bases and J lost 3, with 14 bases in between. The CDR3 covers 15 residues. The CDR3 DNA follows: TGTGCCAGTAGACTCAGGGGAAGGGACACCGGGGAGCTGTTTTTT. The encoded protein is CASRLRGRDTGELFF.

The chain employs TRBV6-2 or TRBV6-3 and TRBJ2-7; maybe TRBD2 (6 bases). The CDR3 extends over 14 amino acids. CDR1 and CDR2 (germline): MNHEY, SVGEGT. Trimming removed 6 bases at V and 7 bases at J, with 19 bases between. The CDR3 sequence: CASSDEGRGSEQYF. CDR3 in DNA: TGTGCCAGCAGCGACGAGGGCCGGGGGTCGGAGCAGTACTTC.